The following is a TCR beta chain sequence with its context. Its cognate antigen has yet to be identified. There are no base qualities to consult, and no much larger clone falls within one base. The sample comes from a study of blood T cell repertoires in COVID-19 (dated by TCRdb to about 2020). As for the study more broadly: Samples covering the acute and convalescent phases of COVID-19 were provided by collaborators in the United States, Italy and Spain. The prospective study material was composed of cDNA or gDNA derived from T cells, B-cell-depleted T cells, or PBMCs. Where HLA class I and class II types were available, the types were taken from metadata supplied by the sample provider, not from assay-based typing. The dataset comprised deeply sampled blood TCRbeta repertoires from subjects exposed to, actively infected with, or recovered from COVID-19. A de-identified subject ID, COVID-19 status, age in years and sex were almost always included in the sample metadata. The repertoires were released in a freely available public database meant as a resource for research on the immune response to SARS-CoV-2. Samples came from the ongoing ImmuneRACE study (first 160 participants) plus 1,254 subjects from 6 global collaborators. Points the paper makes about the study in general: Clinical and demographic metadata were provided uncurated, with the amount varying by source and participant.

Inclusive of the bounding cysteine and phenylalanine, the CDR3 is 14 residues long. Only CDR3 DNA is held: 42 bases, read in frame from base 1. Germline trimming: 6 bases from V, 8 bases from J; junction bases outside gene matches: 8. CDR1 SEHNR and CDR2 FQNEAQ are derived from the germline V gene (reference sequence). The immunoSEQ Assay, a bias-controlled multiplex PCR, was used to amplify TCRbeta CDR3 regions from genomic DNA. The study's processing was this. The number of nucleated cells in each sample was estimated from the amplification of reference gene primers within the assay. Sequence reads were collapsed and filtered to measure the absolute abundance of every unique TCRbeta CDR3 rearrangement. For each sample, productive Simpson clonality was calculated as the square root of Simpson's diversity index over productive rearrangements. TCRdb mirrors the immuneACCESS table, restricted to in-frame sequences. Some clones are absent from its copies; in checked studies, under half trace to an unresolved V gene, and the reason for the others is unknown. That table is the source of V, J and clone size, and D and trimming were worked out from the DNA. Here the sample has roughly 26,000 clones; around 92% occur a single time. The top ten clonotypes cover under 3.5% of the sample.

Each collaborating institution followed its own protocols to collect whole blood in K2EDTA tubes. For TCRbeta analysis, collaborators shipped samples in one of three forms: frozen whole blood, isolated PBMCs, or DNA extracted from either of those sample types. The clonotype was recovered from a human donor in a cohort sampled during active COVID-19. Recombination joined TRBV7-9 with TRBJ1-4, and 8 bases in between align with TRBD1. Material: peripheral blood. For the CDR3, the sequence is CASRRDRGGEKLFF. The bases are TGTGCCAGCAGGAGAGACAGGGGTGGCGAAAAACTGTTTTTT.